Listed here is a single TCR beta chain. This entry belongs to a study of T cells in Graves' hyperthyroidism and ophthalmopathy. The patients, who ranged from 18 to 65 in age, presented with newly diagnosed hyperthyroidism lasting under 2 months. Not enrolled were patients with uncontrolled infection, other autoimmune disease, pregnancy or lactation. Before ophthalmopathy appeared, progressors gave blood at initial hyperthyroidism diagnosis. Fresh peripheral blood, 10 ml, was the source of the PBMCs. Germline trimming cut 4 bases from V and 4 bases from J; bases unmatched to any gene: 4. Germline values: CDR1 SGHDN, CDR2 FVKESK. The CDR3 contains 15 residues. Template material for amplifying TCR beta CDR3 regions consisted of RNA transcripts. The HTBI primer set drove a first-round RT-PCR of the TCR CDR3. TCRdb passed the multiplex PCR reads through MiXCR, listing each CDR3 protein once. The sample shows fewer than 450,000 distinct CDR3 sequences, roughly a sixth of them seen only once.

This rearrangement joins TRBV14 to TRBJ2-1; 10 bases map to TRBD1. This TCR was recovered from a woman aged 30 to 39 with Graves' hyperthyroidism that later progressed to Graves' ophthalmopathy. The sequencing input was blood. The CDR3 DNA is TGTGCCAGCAGCCTGGCGGGACAGGGGTACAATGAGCAGTTCTTC. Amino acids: CASSLAGQGYNEQFF.